One and the same sample provided the 17 T cell receptor beta chains below, sequenced in a study of quantifying T cell responses using KT2 cells. The overall study: RNA was reverse transcribed with TCR alpha and beta constant-region primers.

An oligo carrying a UMI was ligated to the cDNA 3' end. An equimolar mix of RC1.1 and RC1.2 primed the beta chain across TRBC1 and TRBC2. TCRdb re-called the UMI-ligation and nested PCR reads with MiXCR, one entry per CDR3 protein. The sample gives approximately 46,000 distinct CDR3 sequences, 11% of which show up once; roughly 10% is in the top ten. Sample: PBMCs spiked with cells of the T cell clone KT2. Source of these receptors: a human donor.

The table lists this clonotype with many counts. The gene calls are TRBV5-1 and TRBJ2-7, with a weak D call TRBD1 (6 bases). From germline, CDR1 is SGHRS and CDR2 YFSETQ. The CDR3 runs 15 residues. V was pared by 0 bases and J by 0 bases, with 10 bases between. CDR3 in amino acids: CASSLEPGVSYEQYF. CDR3 nucleotides: TGCGCCAGCAGCTTGGAACCAGGGGTCTCCTACGAGCAGTACTTC.

This clonotype was detected ten times or more. The chain employs TRBV15 and TRBJ1-3; D is ambiguous. This CDR3 spans 14 amino acids. CDR1 is LNHNV, CDR2 YYDKDF, per germline (reference sequence). Trimming left V 8 bases short and J 0 bases short, with 11 bases between. In nucleotides, the CDR3 is TGTGCCACCGGGAACGGGGACTCTGGAAACACCATATATTTT. It is translated as CATGNGDSGNTIYF.

This clonotype was found many times. The J gene is TRBJ2-5, the V gene TRBV29-1; D may be TRBD2 (5 bases). CDR3 length equals 12 residues. Per germline, CDR1 SQVTM and CDR2 ANQGSEA. The V end was cut by 5 bases, the J end by 2 bases, with 9 bases between. The CDR3 sequence: CSVTGIQETQYF. CDR3 DNA sequence: TGCAGCGTTACGGGAATTCAAGAGACCCAGTACTTC.

This clonotype turned up a few times. The rearrangement joins TRBV5-5 to TRBJ2-1; D is perhaps TRBD1 (5 bases). The CDR3 runs 12 residues. V was cut by 4 bases and J by 4 bases, with 6 bases left in between. In germline, CDR1 is SGHKS, CDR2 YYEKEE (reference sequence). The chain's CDR3 is CASSAGYNEQFF. CDR3 sequence (DNA): TGTGCCAGCAGCGCAGGGTACAATGAGCAGTTCTTC.

This clonotype has just a few counts. The chain links TRBV27 to TRBJ1-2; maybe TRBD1 (5 bases). Per the germline V gene, CDR1 is MNHEY and CDR2 is SMNVEV (reference sequence). V gave up 6 bases and J gave up 1 base, with 12 bases separating them. The CDR3 contains 14 residues. The CDR3 region has the DNA TGTGCCAGCAGCCCACTGACAGATAACTATGGCTACACCTTC. It translates to CASSPLTDNYGYTF.

The CDR3 reads CSVEKEGRGADQETQYF. In nucleotides, the CDR3 is TGCAGCGTTGAAAAGGAGGGGCGGGGGGCAGACCAAGAGACCCAGTACTTC. The chain is built from TRBV29-1 and TRBJ2-5; 8 positions match TRBD2. Germline V gene lookup returns CDR1 SQVTM and CDR2 ANQGSEA. The CDR3 contains 17 residues. J lost 0 bases, V lost 2 bases, and 11 bases had no gene match.

The chain combines TRBV7-9 with TRBJ2-1; TRBD1 is a possible D gene (5 bases). CDR1 is SEHNR, CDR2 FQNEAQ, per germline (reference sequence). The V and J ends lost 5 bases and 7 bases respectively, with 24 bases between them. The CDR3 is 17 residues long. CDR3 DNA: TGTGCCAGCAGCCCCCCCCGGGCACAGGCCAGGGATAATGAGCAGTTCTTC. It codes for CASSPPRAQARDNEQFF.

Only a few counts were recorded for this clonotype. The chain combines TRBV11-2 with TRBJ2-7; D possibly matches TRBD1 or TRBD2 (5 bases each). Germline V gene data show CDR1 as SGHAT and CDR2 as FQNNGV. Trimming removed 5 bases at V and 6 bases at J, with 14 bases between. The CDR3 length is 13 residues. CDR3 DNA sequence: TGTGCCAGCAGCGGTCCGGGACGCCTCGAGCAGTACTTC. Protein sequence: CASSGPGRLEQYF.

The rearrangement joins TRBV6-4 to TRBJ2-2; the D gene is possibly TRBD1 (6 bases). This CDR3 comprises 12 residues. Per the germline V gene, CDR1 is MRHNA and CDR2 is SNTAGT. Trimming left V 6 bases short and J 6 bases short, with 8 bases between. Here the CDR3 DNA reads TGTGCCAGCAGCCGGACAGCCGGGGAGCTGTTTTTT. Translation gives CASSRTAGELFF.

This clonotype was picked up a small number of times. The V and J genes are TRBV5-1 and TRBJ2-3; possible D gene TRBD1, 5 bases. V was cut by 0 bases and J by 4 bases, with 18 bases left in between. The length of the CDR3 is 17 residues. Germline V gene lookup returns CDR1 SGHRS and CDR2 YFSETQ. The CDR3 bases are TGCGCCAGCAGCTTGGCCCCAGGGCTCGACCCGGCAGATACGCAGTATTTT. Its translation: CASSLAPGLDPADTQYF.

This chain joins TRBV12-3 or TRBV12-4 and TRBJ1-2; no firm D call. This CDR3 is built from 15 residues. The V end was cut by 5 bases, the J end by 7 bases, with 20 bases between. The DNA for the CDR3 is TGTGCCAGCAGTGAGGAAAGAGGGCGGGGAGGTGGCTACACCTTC. Translating gives CASSEERGRGGGYTF.

This clonotype was recorded many times. This chain links TRBV6-4 with TRBJ2-3; TRBD2 matches 13 bases. The ends lost 2 bases at V and 4 bases at J; junction bases unmatched: 0. Germline CDR1 MRHNA, CDR2 SNTAGT. The CDR3 covers 15 residues. CDR3 protein: CASSDTSGGADTQYF. DNA of the CDR3: TGTGCCAGCAGTGACACTAGCGGGGGGGCAGATACGCAGTATTTT.

In this sample, this clonotype turned up a few times. This chain uses TRBV2 with TRBJ1-3, with D unresolved. CDR3 length: 14 amino acids. Germline CDR1 SNHLY, CDR2 FYNNEI. V lost 2 bases to trimming and J lost 2 bases, with 7 bases between them. The CDR3 region is CASSESRTGNTIYF. The CDR3 coding sequence is TGTGCCAGCAGTGAAAGTCGCACTGGAAACACCATATATTTT. The entire variable domain, with the rest obtained from reference TRBV2 and TRBJ1-3, is as follows: EPEVTQTPSHQVTQMGQEVILRCVPISNHLYFYWYRQILGQKVEFLVSFYNNEISEKSEIFDDQFSVERPDGSNFTLKIRSTKLEDSAMYFCASSESRTGNTIYFGEGSWLTVV.

This sequence joins TRBV10-3 and TRBJ1-5; D is uncertain. The V and J ends lost 4 bases and 6 bases respectively, with 13 bases between them. The CDR3 is 14 amino acids. Germline V gene sequence: CDR1 ENHRY, CDR2 SYGVKD. CDR3 DNA sequence: TGTGCCATCAGTGTTGCTGACGATAGTCAGCCCCAGCATTTT. It encodes CAISVADDSQPQHF.

This clonotype was seen at least ten times. This sequence joins TRBV20-1 and TRBJ1-1, with D perhaps TRBD1 (5 bases). CDR3 length: 14 residues. Germline loops: CDR1 DFQATT, CDR2 SNEGSKA (reference sequence). Deletions cut 3 bases from V and 4 bases from J, with 15 bases between. The CDR3 DNA is TGCAGTGCTAGGTCCGGCAGGGACTCCACTGAAGCTTTCTTT. This gives the protein CSARSGRDSTEAFF.

The V and J genes are TRBV7-8 and TRBJ2-2; weak D call: TRBD2 (5 bases). CDR3 length: 16 residues. Trimming shortened V by 5 bases and J by 4 bases, and 17 bases separated the two germline ends. CDR1 and CDR2 (germline): SGHVS, FQNEAQ. The chain's CDR3 is CASSLLSSRGTGELFF. As DNA, the CDR3 is TGTGCCAGCAGCCTACTCAGCTCCCGGGGCACCGGGGAGCTGTTTTTT.

The DNA for the CDR3 is TGTGCCAGCAGTGTCTCAGGGTTGGGCACTGAAGCTTTCTTT. Translated, it gives CASSVSGLGTEAFF. This rearrangement joins TRBV27 to TRBJ1-1; tentative D call: TRBD1 (5 bases). Trimming cost V 5 bases and J 4 bases, with 14 bases left between them. The CDR3 spans 14 residues. Germline V gene sequence: CDR1 MNHEY, CDR2 SMNVEV (reference sequence).